Only one count was recorded for the clone carrying this T cell receptor beta chain. The antigen remains undetermined. The data were obtained in a study of cytomegalovirus exposure and HLA in healthy donors. Broader study findings: V- and J-gene trimming in TCR beta was tied to a missense DCLRE1C variant by an analysis performed later.

With 60 Vbeta and 13 Jbeta primers, the PCR was carried out. Authors' processing steps: Later, an analysis found 75 million to 90 million unique TCR beta chains, and approximately 10 million of these were shared. The repertoire was sequenced with immunoSEQ multiplex PCR; TCRdb's copy has only in-frame clones and lacks some. The V and J calls and the clone size are those of that table, but D and trimming were determined from the DNA. The top ten clones hold 2% to 2.5% of a sample with about 180,000 clones, more than 75% of them seen once. Germline V gene lookup returns CDR1 MNHNS and CDR2 SASEGT. Losses at the gene ends were 5 bases for V and 2 bases for J; bases not matched to a gene: 2. The CDR3 is made up of 14 amino acids.

The material sequenced was PBMCs. This sequence originates from a woman aged 25 to 45 in good health and CMV-seropositive. V is TRBV6-1 and J is TRBJ1-5; 8 nucleotides align to TRBD1. CDR3 residues: CASSSGQGNQPQHF. DNA of the CDR3: TGTGCCAGCAGTTCGGGACAGGGCAATCAGCCCCAGCATTTT.